A single sample gave rise to the 11 T cell receptor beta chains below, sequenced in a study of T cells after yellow fever vaccination (dated by TCRdb to the late 2010s). The meaning of the sample's treatment or condition label: live attenuated yellow fever vaccine strain. Receptors were amplified or captured by 5' RACE. The listed sequencing device is Illumina HiSeq 2500. TCRdb reprocessing: public reads trimmed at Q25 with fastp, clones called with MiXCR, in-frame beta chains kept. Under each unique CDR3 protein, matching rows form one entry showing the most common genes and DNA. The sample table lists over 130,000 distinct CDR3 sequences, around 7.7% of them with a count of one. Jointly, the top ten make up about 0.73% of the sample. The sample consisted of CD4+ T cells sorted from PBMCs, taken 5 days after the yellow fever booster vaccination. Receptors were obtained from a man aged 30 to 39 who received the YFV17D yellow fever vaccine.

This clonotype was observed at least ten times. This rearrangement joins TRBV9 to TRBJ2-1, with TRBD2 as a possible D gene (6 bases). The germline V gene encodes CDR1 SGDLS and CDR2 YYNGEE. CDR3 length: 15 amino acids. With 0 bases removed from V and 5 bases from J, the gap between germline ends came to 12 bases. The CDR3: CASSVAPGTDNEQFF. The CDR3 nucleotides are TGTGCCAGCAGCGTAGCCCCCGGGACTGACAATGAGCAGTTCTTC.

This clonotype was recorded at least ten times. The chain links TRBV12-3 or TRBV12-4 to TRBJ2-6; maybe TRBD1 (5 bases). V was clipped by 1 base and J by 4 bases, with 11 bases between them. There are 16 residues in the CDR3. In nucleotides, the CDR3 is TGTGCCAGCAGTTTAGAGTCAGGGTACGGGGCCAACGTCCTGACTTTC. As protein: CASSLESGYGANVLTF.

This clonotype was counted many times. J is TRBJ1-3 and V is TRBV20-1; D unresolved. The V end was cut by 3 bases, the J end by 6 bases, with 12 bases between. The CDR3 has 13 amino acids. Germline CDR1 is DFQATT and CDR2 is SNEGSKA (reference sequence). CDR3 sequence reads: CSARPQAVNTIYF. The CDR3 DNA follows: TGCAGTGCTAGGCCTCAGGCAGTAAACACCATATATTTT.

This clonotype was recorded many times. The gene calls are TRBV10-3 and TRBJ2-5; 10 positions match TRBD1. CDR1 is ENHRY, CDR2 SYGVKD, per germline. The CDR3 is made up of 15 amino acids. J gave up 5 bases and V 7 bases, and 10 bases lay outside the gene matches. The CDR3: CAINGGDRGPETQYF. CDR3 DNA sequence: TGTGCCATCAATGGGGGTGACAGGGGGCCGGAGACCCAGTACTTC.

This clonotype was counted ten times or more. The CDR3 nucleotides are TGCAGCGTTGTCACTAGCGGGAGACCTGATACGCAGTATTTT. Protein product: CSVVTSGRPDTQYF. The V call is TRBV29-1, the J call TRBJ2-3; 11 nucleotides agree with TRBD2. The CDR3 totals 14 residues. With 4 bases clipped from V and 6 bases from J, the junction kept 6 bases outside the gene matches. Germline V gene data show CDR1 as SQVTM and CDR2 as ANQGSEA.

The sample holds many counts of this clonotype. The chain carries TRBV15 and TRBJ2-7; tentatively, D is TRBD1 or TRBD2 (5 bases each). This CDR3 comprises 17 residues. The germline V gene encodes CDR1 LNHNV and CDR2 YYDKDF (reference sequence). V dropped 3 bases and J dropped 0 bases, with 18 bases sitting between them. The CDR3 loop is CATSSNPGRLSSYEQYF. CDR3 DNA sequence: TGTGCCACCAGCAGCAACCCGGGACGGCTTAGCTCCTACGAGCAGTACTTC.

This clonotype has ten or more counts. The chain links TRBV29-1 to TRBJ2-4, with 7 bases aligning to TRBD2. V gave up 8 bases and J gave up 8 bases; unmatched junction bases: 18. There are 15 residues in the CDR3. CDR1 is SQVTM, CDR2 ANQGSEA, per germline. The CDR3 sequence is CSPGRGEGPRDIQYF. In nucleotides, the CDR3 is TGCAGCCCGGGTCGGGGGGAGGGCCCTCGGGACATTCAGTACTTC.

This clonotype was picked up many times. The genes are TRBV9 and TRBJ2-1, with 10 bases matching TRBD2. Trimming took 4 bases from V and 5 from J; bases not matched to a gene: 12. This CDR3 comprises 17 residues. The germline V gene encodes CDR1 SGDLS and CDR2 YYNGEE. In DNA form, the CDR3 reads TGTGCCAGCAGCATTCAGGCCGGGACTAGCGTCGACAATGAGCAGTTCTTC. This sequence encodes CASSIQAGTSVDNEQFF.

This clonotype showed up many times. V and J are TRBV12-3 or TRBV12-4 and TRBJ2-2, with 7 bases matching TRBD2. The length of the CDR3 is 19 residues. Trimming cost V 2 bases and J 0 bases; bases outside gene matches: 12. The CDR3 sequence: CASSLSFGVAGTNTGELFF. Here the CDR3 DNA reads TGTGCCAGCAGTTTAAGTTTCGGGGTAGCGGGCACGAACACCGGGGAGCTGTTTTTT.

Ten or more counts support this clonotype. This chain connects TRBV20-1 to TRBJ2-3; D call uncertain. V lost 4 bases and J lost 2, with 4 bases in between. The V gene's germline CDR1 is DFQATT and CDR2 SNEGSKA (reference sequence). The CDR3 length is 11 residues. CDR3 sequence (DNA): TGCAGTGCTACTCACACAGATACGCAGTATTTT. Amino acids: CSATHTDTQYF.

This clonotype was observed at least ten times. The rearrangement uses TRBV24-1 and TRBJ2-3; weak D call: TRBD2 (5 bases). Trimming left V 7 bases short and J 5 bases short, with 24 bases between. CDR3 length: 17 residues. CDR1 is KGHDR, CDR2 SFDVKD, per germline. CDR3 DNA sequence: TGTGCCACCAGCGACGGAGGCCCTGGTGGGTCGAGAGATACGCAGTATTTT. Protein product: CATSDGGPGGSRDTQYF.